Each of the 10 T cell receptor beta chains below was sequenced from the same sample in a study of T-cell reconstitution after alpha-beta-depleted transplantation in children. Unique molecular identifiers were incorporated during preparation of the TCRbeta library. TCRdb reprocessed the PCR reads with MiXCR, giving one entry per CDR3 protein. The sample consists of around 200,000 distinct CDR3 sequences, about 6.4% of them appearing once. Sequenced material: PBMCs from the stem cell graft donor, taken from the stem cell graft. The receptors shown here come from a human donor who donated a stem cell graft to a child with Wiskott-Aldrich syndrome.

The chain employs TRBV5-1 and TRBJ2-2, with 7 bases identical to TRBD2. The V and J ends lost 0 bases and 1 base, in that order; junction bases with no gene match: 12. Germline CDR1 SGHRS, CDR2 YFSETQ. This CDR3 is built from 19 residues. Written as DNA, the CDR3 is TGCGCCAGCAGCTTGGAAACTAGCGAGGTTTTCCTGAACACCGGGGAGCTGTTTTTT. The encoded protein is CASSLETSEVFLNTGELFF.

At least ten counts were recorded for this clonotype. This rearrangement joins TRBV5-1 to TRBJ2-7; 10 bases fit TRBD1. With V trimmed by 5 bases and J by 3 bases, 8 bases remained unmatched. Germline CDR1 is SGHRS and CDR2 is YFSETQ. The CDR3 covers 15 residues. The CDR3 protein is CASSYRQGANYEQYF. CDR3 bases: TGCGCCAGCAGTTACCGACAGGGGGCAAACTACGAGCAGTACTTC.

This clonotype occurred many times. This chain connects TRBV12-3 or TRBV12-4 to TRBJ1-1; D is unclear. CDR3 length: 17 amino acids. V was pared by 5 bases and J by 1 base, with 20 bases between. The CDR3 protein is CASSQTPYKGRNTEAFF. In nucleotides, the CDR3 is TGTGCCAGCAGTCAAACTCCTTACAAAGGTCGGAACACTGAAGCTTTCTTT.

This clonotype was seen repeatedly, ten times or more. V is TRBV6-6 and J is TRBJ2-7; 7 bases are shared with TRBD2. CDR1 and CDR2 from the germline V gene are MNHNY and SVGAGI (reference sequence). This CDR3 is 13 amino acids long. V shed 7 bases and J 3 bases; nucleotides not matched to a gene: 6. The CDR3 region has the DNA TGTGCCAGCACGGTAAAGCGGGACTACGAGCAGTACTTC. Translating it yields CASTVKRDYEQYF.

This clonotype was seen many times. V is TRBV9 and J is TRBJ2-7; 9 bases are a match to TRBD1. V lost 2 bases and J lost 2; bases outside the gene matches: 2. This CDR3 has 14 residues. The germline V gene has CDR1 SGDLS and CDR2 YYNGEE. The CDR3 DNA is TGTGCCAGCAGCGTTGGACAGGGGACCTACGAGCAGTACTTC. Translated, it gives CASSVGQGTYEQYF.

This clonotype has a count of ten or more. The rearrangement joins TRBV10-1 to TRBJ2-1; 7 bases are shared with TRBD2. Germline trimming cut 5 bases from V and 8 bases from J; bases unmatched to any gene: 0. This CDR3 is built from 11 residues. From germline, CDR1 is WNHNN and CDR2 SYGVQD (reference sequence). CDR3 protein: CASSRGDEQFF. The DNA for the CDR3 is TGCGCCAGCAGTCGGGGGGATGAGCAGTTCTTC.

This clonotype was detected many times. The chain joins TRBV29-1 to TRBJ2-1; TRBD1 or TRBD2 may be the D gene (5 bases each). CDR3 length: 14 residues. V was shortened by 7 bases and J by 4 bases, with 17 bases between the two germline ends. CDR1 is SQVTM, CDR2 ANQGSEA, per germline. The CDR3 region has the DNA TGCAGCGCCGAGGGGTTAACCAGTTACAATGAGCAGTTCTTC. This gives the protein CSAEGLTSYNEQFF.

This clonotype was seen at least ten times. The gene calls are TRBV27 and TRBJ1-2; 10 positions agree with TRBD1. CDR3 length equals 16 residues. The V and J ends lost 4 bases and 4 bases, in that order; junction bases with no gene match: 9. Germline CDR1 reads MNHEY; CDR2 reads SMNVEV (reference sequence). The CDR3 nucleotides read TGTGCCAGCAGTTCAGGGACAGGGGAAGGTCGCTATGGCTACACCTTC. Translating it yields CASSSGTGEGRYGYTF.

This clonotype appeared many times. This chain uses TRBV24-1 with TRBJ2-1; D possibly corresponds to TRBD2 (5 bases). The CDR3 covers 14 residues. Germline loops: CDR1 KGHDR, CDR2 SFDVKD. V shed 9 bases and J shed 4 bases, with 15 bases lying between them. The CDR3 bases are TGTGCCACCTCTGCCGCCCGGGGATACAATGAGCAGTTCTTC. Its protein is CATSAARGYNEQFF.

The rearrangement uses TRBV30 and TRBJ1-1, with a possible D match to TRBD1 (6 bases). Germline-derived CDR1 and CDR2 are GTSNPN and SVGIG (reference sequence). The CDR3 contains 12 residues. Trimming left V 2 bases short and J 6 bases short, with 10 bases between. CDR3 loop: CAWSLEGAEAFF. The CDR3 DNA is TGTGCCTGGAGTTTGGAGGGGGCTGAAGCTTTCTTT.